Listed here is a single T cell receptor (beta chain). The data originate from a study of blood T cell repertoires in COVID-19. Across the study: The study drew acute and convalescent COVID-19 samples from the United States, Italy and Spain. The analysed material was cDNA or gDNA that came from T cells, B-cell-depleted T cells, or PBMCs.

Authors' analysis steps: Nucleated cell counts were estimated from reference gene primer amplification. The protocol was immunoSEQ multiplex PCR, while the TCRdb copy is restricted to in-frame clones and leaves out a portion. V, J and clone size are taken as reported in that table, and D and trimming were inferred from the DNA itself. This table holds about 200,000 clones, around 90% found once. Germline V gene lookup returns CDR1 MNHEY and CDR2 SVGEGT. Deletions cut 6 bases from V and 1 base from J, with 13 bases between. The CDR3 is 14 amino acids. The sequenced sample was peripheral blood. The source is a man aged 50 or older with acute or convalescent COVID-19. The V and J genes are TRBV6-2 or TRBV6-3 and TRBJ2-7; the D gene is possibly TRBD2 (6 bases). The DNA of the CDR3 is TGTGCCAGCAGCCGGGCCGGGGGTTCCTACGAGCAGTACGTC. Its translation is CASSRAGGSYEQYV.